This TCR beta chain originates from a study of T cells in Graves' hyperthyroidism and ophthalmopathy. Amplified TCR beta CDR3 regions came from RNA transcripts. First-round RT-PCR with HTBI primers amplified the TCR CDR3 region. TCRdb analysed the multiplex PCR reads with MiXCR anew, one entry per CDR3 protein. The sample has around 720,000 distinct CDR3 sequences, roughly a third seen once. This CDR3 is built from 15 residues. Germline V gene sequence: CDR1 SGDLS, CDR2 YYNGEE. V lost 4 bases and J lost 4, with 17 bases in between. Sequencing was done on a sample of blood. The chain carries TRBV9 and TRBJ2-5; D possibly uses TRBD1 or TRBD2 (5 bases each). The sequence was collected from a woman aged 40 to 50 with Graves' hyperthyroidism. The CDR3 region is CASSSRAGTGETQYF. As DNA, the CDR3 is TGTGCCAGCAGCTCAAGGGCCGGGACCGGAGAGACCCAGTACTTC.